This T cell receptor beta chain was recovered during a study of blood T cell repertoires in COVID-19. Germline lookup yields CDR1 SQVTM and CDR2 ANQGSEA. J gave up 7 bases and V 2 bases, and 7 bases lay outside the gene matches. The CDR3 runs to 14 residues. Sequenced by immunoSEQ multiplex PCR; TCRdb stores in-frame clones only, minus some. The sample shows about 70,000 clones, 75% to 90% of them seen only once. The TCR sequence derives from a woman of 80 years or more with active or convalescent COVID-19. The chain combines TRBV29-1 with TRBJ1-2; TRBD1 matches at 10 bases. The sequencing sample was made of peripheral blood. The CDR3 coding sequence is TGCAGCGTTGAACCGGGACAGGGGTTGAGTGGCTACACCTTC. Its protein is CSVEPGQGLSGYTF.